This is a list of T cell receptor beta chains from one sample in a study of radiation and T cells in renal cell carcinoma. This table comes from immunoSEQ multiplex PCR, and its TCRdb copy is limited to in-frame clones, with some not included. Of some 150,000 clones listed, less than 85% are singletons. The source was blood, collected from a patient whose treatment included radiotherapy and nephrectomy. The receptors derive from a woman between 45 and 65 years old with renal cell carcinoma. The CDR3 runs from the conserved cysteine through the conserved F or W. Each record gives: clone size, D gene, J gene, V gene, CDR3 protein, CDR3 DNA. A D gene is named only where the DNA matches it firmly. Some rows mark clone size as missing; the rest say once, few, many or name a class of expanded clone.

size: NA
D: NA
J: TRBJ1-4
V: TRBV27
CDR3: CATDYQGTRHEKLFF
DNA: TGTGCCACCGATTACCAGGGCACGAGGCATGAAAAACTGTTTTTT

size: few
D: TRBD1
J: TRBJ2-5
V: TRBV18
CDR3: CASSGRDRQETQYF
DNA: TGTGCCAGCTCAGGTCGGGACAGACAGGAGACCCAGTACTTC

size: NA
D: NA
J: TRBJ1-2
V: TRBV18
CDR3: CASSPDSNYGYTF
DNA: TGTGCCAGCTCACCTGACTCGAACTATGGCTACACCTTC

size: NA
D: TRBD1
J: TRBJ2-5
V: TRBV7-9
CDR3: CASSSTGGQETQYF
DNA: TGTGCCAGCAGCTCGACAGGGGGCCAAGAGACCCAGTACTTC

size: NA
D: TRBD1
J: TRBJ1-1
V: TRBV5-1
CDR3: CASSAGQGARTEAFF
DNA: TGCGCCAGCAGCGCGGGACAGGGGGCTCGGACTGAAGCTTTCTTT

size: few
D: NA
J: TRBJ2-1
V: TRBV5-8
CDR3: CASSLARQFF
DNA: TGTGCCAGCAGCTTGGCTAGGCAGTTCTTC

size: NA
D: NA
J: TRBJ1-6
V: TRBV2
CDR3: CASSRSKGLSPLHF
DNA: TGTGCCAGCAGTCGGAGCAAGGGGTTATCACCCCTCCACTTT

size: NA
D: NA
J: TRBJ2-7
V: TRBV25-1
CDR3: CASSWDGEAIEQYF
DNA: TGTGCCAGCAGTTGGGACGGAGAGGCCATCGAGCAGTACTTC

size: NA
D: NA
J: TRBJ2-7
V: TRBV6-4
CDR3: CASSLGSPEQYF
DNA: TGTGCCAGCAGCCTCGGGTCACCCGAGCAGTACTTC

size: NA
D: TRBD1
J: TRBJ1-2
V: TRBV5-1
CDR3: CASSTGTEYGYTF
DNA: TGCGCCAGCAGCACCGGGACAGAGTATGGCTACACCTTC

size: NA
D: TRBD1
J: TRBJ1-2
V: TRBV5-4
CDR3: CASSLRQGKVIGYTF
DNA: TGTGCCAGCAGCTTGCGACAGGGGAAGGTTATCGGCTACACCTTC

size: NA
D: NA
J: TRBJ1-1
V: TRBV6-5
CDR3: CASSSTVSGTEAFF
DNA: TGTGCCAGCAGTTCGACAGTTTCCGGCACTGAAGCTTTCTTT

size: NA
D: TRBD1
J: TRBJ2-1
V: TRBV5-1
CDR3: CASSLQGGNEQFF
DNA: TGCGCCAGCAGTTTACAGGGGGGAAATGAGCAGTTCTTC

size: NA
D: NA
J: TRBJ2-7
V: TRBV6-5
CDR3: CASSTHWGAGEQYF
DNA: TGTGCCAGCAGTACCCATTGGGGGGCCGGGGAGCAGTACTTC

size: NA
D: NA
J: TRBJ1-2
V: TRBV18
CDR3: CASSPTIRTYGYTF
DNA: TGTGCCAGCTCACCAACGATCAGGACTTATGGCTACACCTTC

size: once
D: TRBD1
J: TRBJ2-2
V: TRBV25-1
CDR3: CASSEFTGGPGELFF
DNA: TGTGCCAGCAGTGAATTTACAGGGGGCCCCGGGGAGCTGTTTTTT

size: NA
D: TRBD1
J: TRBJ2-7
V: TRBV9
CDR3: CASSVGGQGASYEQYF
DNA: TGTGCCAGCAGCGTAGGAGGACAGGGGGCAAGTTACGAGCAGTACTTC

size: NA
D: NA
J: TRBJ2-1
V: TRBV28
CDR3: CASSPPDPRKFDEQFF
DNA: TGTGCCAGCAGTCCCCCGGACCCGCGAAAGTTCGATGAGCAGTTCTTC

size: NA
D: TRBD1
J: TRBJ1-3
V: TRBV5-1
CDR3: CASSLDLGGSNTIYF
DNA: TGCGCCAGCAGCTTGGATTTAGGGGGCTCAAACACCATATATTTT

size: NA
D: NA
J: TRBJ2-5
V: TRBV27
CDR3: CASSFSLRETQYF
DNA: TGTGCCAGCAGTTTCTCTCTGAGGGAGACCCAGTACTTC

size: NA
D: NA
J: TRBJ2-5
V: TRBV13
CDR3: CASSPSQGPKETQYF
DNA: TGTGCCAGCAGCCCTAGCCAGGGGCCCAAAGAGACCCAGTACTTC

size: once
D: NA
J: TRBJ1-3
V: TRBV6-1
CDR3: CASSERHGVPNTIYF
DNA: TGTGCCAGCAGTGAAAGGCACGGAGTTCCAAACACCATATATTTT

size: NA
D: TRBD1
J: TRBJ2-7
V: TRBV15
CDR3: CATSRDRDSPYEQYF
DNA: TGTGCCACCAGCAGAGATAGGGACAGCCCCTACGAGCAGTACTTC

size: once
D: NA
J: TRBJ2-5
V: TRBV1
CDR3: CTSSQDRRGRQYF
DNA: TGCACCAGCAGCCAAGATCGAAGGGGGCGGCAGTACTTC

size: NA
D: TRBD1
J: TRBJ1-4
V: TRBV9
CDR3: CASSVGQGNEKLFF
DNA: TGTGCCAGCAGCGTAGGACAGGGTAATGAAAAACTGTTTTTT

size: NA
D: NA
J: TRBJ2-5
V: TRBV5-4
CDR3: CASSPWTKKETQYF
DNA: TGTGCCAGCAGCCCGTGGACTAAGAAAGAGACCCAGTACTTC

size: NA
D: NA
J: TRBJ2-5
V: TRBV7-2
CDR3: CASSPPPAQTQYF
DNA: TGTGCCAGCAGCCCCCCACCAGCTCAGACCCAGTACTTC

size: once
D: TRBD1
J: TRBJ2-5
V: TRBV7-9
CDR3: CASSPGTGQETQYF
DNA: TGTGCCAGCAGCCCCGGGACAGGCCAGGAGACCCAGTACTTC

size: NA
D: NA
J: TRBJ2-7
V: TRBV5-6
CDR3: CASSLVPYEQYF
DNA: TGTGCCAGCAGCTTGGTCCCCTACGAGCAGTACTTC

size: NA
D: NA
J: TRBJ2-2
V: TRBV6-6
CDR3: CASSYSGSSGTGELFF
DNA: TGTGCCAGCAGTTACTCCGGGTCATCGGGTACCGGGGAGCTGTTTTTT

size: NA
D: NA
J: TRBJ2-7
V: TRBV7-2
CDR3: CASSLEAVSSYEQYF
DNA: TGTGCCAGCAGCTTGGAGGCGGTAAGCTCCTACGAGCAGTACTTC

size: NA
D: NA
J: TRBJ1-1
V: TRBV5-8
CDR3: CASSPPSTEAFF
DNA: TGTGCCAGCAGCCCCCCTAGTACTGAAGCTTTCTTT

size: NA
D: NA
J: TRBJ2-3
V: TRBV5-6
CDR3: CASSETWTDTQYF
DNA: TGTGCCAGCAGCGAGACTTGGACAGATACGCAGTATTTT

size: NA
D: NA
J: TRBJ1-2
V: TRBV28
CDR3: CASSSTPGLYGYTF
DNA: TGTGCCAGCAGTTCTACCCCGGGATTGTATGGCTACACCTTC

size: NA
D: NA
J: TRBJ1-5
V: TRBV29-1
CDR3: CSVGKRVWEFRQPQHF
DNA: TGCAGCGTTGGGAAAAGGGTGTGGGAGTTCCGGCAGCCCCAGCATTTT

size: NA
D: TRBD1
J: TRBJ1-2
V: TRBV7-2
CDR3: CASSFRQGMKGYTF
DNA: TGTGCCAGCAGCTTTAGACAGGGGATGAAGGGCTACACCTTC

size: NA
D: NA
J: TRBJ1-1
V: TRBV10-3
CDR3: CAITDRQNTEAFF
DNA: TGTGCCATCACGGACAGACAGAACACTGAAGCTTTCTTT

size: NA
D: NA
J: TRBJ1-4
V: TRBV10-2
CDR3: CASTFQEGNEKLFF
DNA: TGCGCCAGCACCTTTCAGGAGGGTAATGAAAAACTGTTTTTT

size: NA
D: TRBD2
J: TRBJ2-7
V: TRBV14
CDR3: CASSLGGNYEQYF
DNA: TGTGCCAGCAGCCTGGGGGGGAACTACGAGCAGTACTTC

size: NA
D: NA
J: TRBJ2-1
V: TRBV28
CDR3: CASSYRSQAGPEQFF
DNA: TGTGCCAGCAGTTATCGATCCCAGGCCGGCCCAGAGCAGTTCTTC

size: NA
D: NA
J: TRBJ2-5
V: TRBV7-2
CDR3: CASSLDPGPQETQYF
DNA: TGTGCCAGCAGCTTAGACCCGGGCCCCCAAGAGACCCAGTACTTC

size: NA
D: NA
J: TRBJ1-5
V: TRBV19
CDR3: CASKSGGNQPQHF
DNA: TGTGCCAGTAAGTCAGGGGGCAATCAGCCCCAGCATTTT

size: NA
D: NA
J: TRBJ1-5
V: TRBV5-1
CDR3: CASSEGRPEGPQHF
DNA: TGCGCCAGCAGCGAAGGACGGCCGGAGGGGCCCCAGCATTTT

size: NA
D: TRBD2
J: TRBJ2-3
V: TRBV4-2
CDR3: CASSQPDGRVGTQYF
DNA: TGTGCCAGCAGCCAACCGGACGGGAGGGTAGGTACGCAGTATTTT

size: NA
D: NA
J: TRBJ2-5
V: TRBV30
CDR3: CAWRGNQETQYF
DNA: TGTGCCTGGAGGGGGAACCAAGAGACCCAGTACTTC

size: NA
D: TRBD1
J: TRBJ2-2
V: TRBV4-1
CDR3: CASSGGTGTENTGELFF
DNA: TGCGCCAGCAGCGGGGGTACCGGGACAGAGAACACCGGGGAGCTGTTTTTT

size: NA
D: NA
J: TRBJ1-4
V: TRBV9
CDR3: CASSQGEPSGQKLFF
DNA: TGTGCCAGCAGCCAAGGAGAGCCCTCGGGTCAAAAACTGTTTTTT

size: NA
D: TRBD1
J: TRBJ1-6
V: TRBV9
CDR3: CASSKGGQGYSPLHF
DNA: TGTGCCAGCAGCAAGGGGGGACAGGGATATTCACCCCTCCACTTT

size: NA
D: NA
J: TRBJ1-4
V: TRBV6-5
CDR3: CASSSGELSNEKLFF
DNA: TGTGCCAGCAGTTCGGGGGAACTCTCTAATGAAAAACTGTTTTTT

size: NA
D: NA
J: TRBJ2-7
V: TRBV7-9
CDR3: CASSLIIYEQYF
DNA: TGTGCCAGCAGCTTAATTATCTACGAGCAGTACTTC

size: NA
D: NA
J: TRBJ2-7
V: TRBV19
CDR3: CASSRAGKAHEQYF
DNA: TGTGCCAGTAGTAGGGCCGGAAAGGCCCACGAGCAGTACTTC

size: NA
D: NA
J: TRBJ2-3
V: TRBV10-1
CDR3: CASSGLDASGPDTQYF
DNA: TGCGCCAGCAGTGGACTCGATGCCTCAGGACCCGATACGCAGTATTTT

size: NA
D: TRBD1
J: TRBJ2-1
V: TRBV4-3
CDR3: CASSQDSGTDYNEQFF
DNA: TGCGCCAGCAGCCAAGATTCCGGGACAGACTACAATGAGCAGTTCTTC

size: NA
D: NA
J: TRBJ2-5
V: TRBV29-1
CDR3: CSVEEGAGETQYF
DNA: TGCAGCGTTGAGGAGGGTGCTGGAGAGACCCAGTACTTC

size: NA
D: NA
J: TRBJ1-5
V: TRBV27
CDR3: CASSLSIGGNQPQHF
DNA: TGTGCCAGCAGTTTATCGATCGGGGGCAATCAGCCCCAGCATTTT